What follows are 28 T cell receptor beta chains derived from one specimen sequenced in a study of blood T cell repertoires in COVID-19. Here immunoSEQ multiplex PCR was the method, and the copy in TCRdb shows in-frame clones only, minus some. The sample comprises fewer than 350,000 clones, 88% of which are singletons, and approximately 2% rests with the top ten. Sequences were obtained from PBMCs or T cells enriched from blood (not recorded which). The receptor source for this set is an older woman in a cohort exposed to, infected with or recovered from COVID-19 (not recorded which).

The CDR3 sequence: CASIRGPAGDEKLFF. CDR3 nucleotide sequence: TGTGCCAGCATTAGGGGACCGGCAGGGGATGAAAAACTGTTTTTT. The chain couples TRBV6-6 to TRBJ1-4; D might be TRBD1 (6 bases). V was cut by 7 bases and J by 6 bases, with 18 bases left in between. The CDR3 contains 15 residues. Looked up from germline, CDR1 is MNHNY and CDR2 is SVGAGI (reference sequence).

The chain carries TRBV6-1 and TRBJ2-3; TRBD1 aligns across 9 bases. There are 15 residues in the CDR3. V dropped 1 base and J dropped 3; count of bases not matched to a gene: 2. CDR1 MNHNS and CDR2 SASEGT come from the germline V gene. The CDR3 bases are TGTGCCAGCAGTGAAGGGGACAGGGTGACAGATACGCAGTATTTT. Protein sequence: CASSEGDRVTDTQYF.

The chain carries TRBV28 and TRBJ1-5; 8 nucleotides agree with TRBD1. The CDR3 loop spans 18 amino acids. Trimming at V came to 6 bases and at J to 2 bases, leaving 15 bases not matched to a gene. Germline CDR1 and CDR2: MDHEN and SYDVKM. For the CDR3, the DNA is TGTGCCAGCAGACCCATCCACAGGGGGAGTTACGGCAATCAGCCCCAGCATTTT. This translates into CASRPIHRGSYGNQPQHF.

V usage is TRBV5-1 and J usage is TRBJ2-1; 10 nucleotides line up with TRBD1. The CDR3 is made up of 15 amino acids. After removal of 4 bases from V and 2 bases from J, the junction contained 3 bases not matched to a gene. Germline CDR1 SGHRS, CDR2 YFSETQ. The CDR3 nucleotides read TGCGCCAGCAGCGGGGGACAGGGGACCTACAATGAGCAGTTCTTC. Its translation: CASSGGQGTYNEQFF.

The chain carries TRBV5-1 and TRBJ2-5; D is perhaps TRBD1 (6 bases). The CDR3 length is 14 residues. The germline gives CDR1 SGHRS, CDR2 YFSETQ. Between the trimmed V and J ends, which lost 3 bases and 5 bases, there was a span of 14 bases. The CDR3 spells CASSWGRPRETQYF. The CDR3 bases are TGCGCCAGCAGCTGGGGGCGGCCCCGGGAGACCCAGTACTTC.

The rearrangement links TRBV27 to TRBJ2-3; D is perhaps TRBD2 (5 bases). Germline V gene data show CDR1 as MNHEY and CDR2 as SMNVEV (reference sequence). This CDR3 spans 15 amino acids. V was cut by 5 bases and J by 2 bases, with 14 bases left in between. CDR3 DNA: TGTGCCAGCAGTCCTGGGAGTCGGCTCACAGATACGCAGTATTTT. This gives the protein CASSPGSRLTDTQYF.

The chain couples TRBV10-3 to TRBJ2-6; the D gene is possibly TRBD2 (5 bases). The CDR3 is 16 amino acids. The V and J ends lost 3 bases and 4 bases respectively, with 13 bases between them. Germline V lookup: CDR1 ENHRY, CDR2 SYGVKD. The CDR3 here is CAISESGGPGANVLTF. The CDR3, as DNA: TGTGCCATCAGTGAATCCGGCGGGCCCGGGGCCAACGTCCTGACTTTC.

The gene calls are TRBV29-1 and TRBJ2-7, with D perhaps TRBD2 (6 bases). V was pared by 4 bases and J by 5 bases, with 12 bases between. Germline CDR1 is SQVTM and CDR2 is ANQGSEA. CDR3 length: 12 residues. In DNA form, the CDR3 reads TGCAGCGTTGTGGGAGGTGGCGACGAGCAGTACTTC. Translating gives CSVVGGGDEQYF.

This clone has only one observation. V is TRBV24-1 and J is TRBJ1-5, with TRBD1 matching over 7 bases. Germline loops: CDR1 KGHDR, CDR2 SFDVKD. V lost 6 bases to trimming and J lost 2 bases; unmatched junction nucleotides: 6. The CDR3 length is 15 residues. The CDR3 reads CATSNRGEGNQPQHF. In DNA form, the CDR3 reads TGTGCCACCAGTAACAGGGGAGAGGGCAATCAGCCCCAGCATTTT.

V gene TRBV18 combines with J gene TRBJ2-2; TRBD2 might be the D (6 bases). CDR3 length: 13 amino acids. V lost 4 bases to trimming and J lost 6 bases, with 9 bases between them. CDR1 and CDR2 from the germline V gene are KGHSH and LQKENI. The CDR3 DNA is TGTGCCAGCTCACTAGCGGTGGCCGGGGAGCTGTTTTTT. It encodes CASSLAVAGELFF.

The chain combines TRBV11-2 with TRBJ2-7; D is uncertain. The V end lost 0 bases, the J end lost 3 bases, and 12 bases lay between the germline ends. The CDR3 runs 15 residues. The germline V gene has CDR1 SGHAT and CDR2 FQNNGV. As DNA, the CDR3 is TGTGCCAGCAGCTTAGATCGAAACCAACTCTACGAGCAGTACTTC. Translation: CASSLDRNQLYEQYF.

The table lists this clone with a count of one. The rearrangement joins TRBV5-1 to TRBJ1-5; TRBD1 aligns across 8 bases. Per germline, CDR1 SGHRS and CDR2 YFSETQ. The junction had 4 bases not matched to a gene; V was cut back by 0 bases and J by 5 bases. The CDR3 covers 15 residues. The CDR3 loop is CASSLDGQGDQPQHF. The CDR3 region has the DNA TGCGCCAGCAGCTTGGATGGACAGGGCGATCAGCCCCAGCATTTT.

The rearrangement joins TRBV3-1 (or the pseudogene TRBV3-2) to TRBJ2-7; D gene uncertain. Per the germline V gene, CDR1 is LGHDT and CDR2 is YNNKEL (reference sequence). The CDR3 has 13 amino acids. Trimming removed 1 base at V and 3 bases at J, with 7 bases between. This chain's CDR3 is CASSQGPVYEQYF. CDR3 nucleotides: TGTGCCAGCAGCCAAGGTCCAGTCTACGAGCAGTACTTC.

This chain links TRBV7-9 with TRBJ1-2; 7 bases map to TRBD1. The germline gives CDR1 SEHNR, CDR2 FQNEAQ (reference sequence). V was pared by 3 bases and J by 1 base, with 11 bases of the junction left unmatched. This CDR3 is built from 17 residues. The CDR3 coding sequence is TGTGCCAGCAGCTTCCCGCCCACAGGGGAGGTTAACTATGGCTACACCTTC. The encoded protein is CASSFPPTGEVNYGYTF.

The rearrangement links TRBV29-1 to TRBJ1-2; the match to TRBD1 covers 8 bases. Germline V gene lookup returns CDR1 SQVTM and CDR2 ANQGSEA. J gave up 2 bases and V 4 bases, and 3 bases lay outside the gene matches. The CDR3 is made up of 13 amino acids. This CDR3 is CSVGGQANYGYTF. CDR3 DNA: TGCAGCGTTGGGGGACAGGCGAACTATGGCTACACCTTC. Looking up the rest from reference TRBV29-1 and TRBJ1-2 gives the full variable domain: SAVISQKPSRDICQRGTSLTIQCQVDSQVTMMFWYRQQPGQSLTLIATANQGSEATYESGFVIDKFPISRPNLTFSTLTVSNMSPEDSSIYLCSVGGQANYGYTFGSGTRLTVV.

The chain couples TRBV10-1 to TRBJ2-7; 8 nucleotides align to TRBD2. The CDR3 is made up of 18 amino acids. Germline V gene sequence: CDR1 WNHNN, CDR2 SYGVQD (reference sequence). Trimming removed 8 bases from V and 0 bases from J; junction bases left unmatched: 18. CDR3 nucleotide sequence: TGCGCCAGCGAACCCGGGCCCTATAGCGGGACCGTCTCCTACGAGCAGTACTTC. Translation: CASEPGPYSGTVSYEQYF.

The chain carries TRBV19 and TRBJ1-4; D may be TRBD1 (6 bases). CDR1 and CDR2 from the germline V gene are LNHDA and SQIVND (reference sequence). V lost 8 bases and J 10 bases, leaving 11 bases between the germline ends. CDR3 length equals 11 residues. CDR3 loop: CASYRERKLFF. In nucleotides, the CDR3 is TGTGCCAGTTACAGGGAGCGAAAACTGTTTTTT.

This clone showed up many times. The rearrangement links TRBV5-1 to TRBJ2-2; 7 nucleotides line up with TRBD1. Germline V gives CDR1 SGHRS, CDR2 YFSETQ. V trimming: 4 bases; J trimming: 6 bases; junction bases outside the gene matches: 0. This CDR3 is built from 12 residues. CDR3 sequence: CASSQGAGELFF. As DNA, the CDR3 is TGCGCCAGCAGCCAGGGGGCCGGGGAGCTGTTTTTT.

The J gene is TRBJ2-1, the V gene TRBV28; the D gene is possibly TRBD1 (6 bases). CDR1 MDHEN and CDR2 SYDVKM come from the germline V gene. V gave up 2 bases and J gave up 9 bases, with 14 bases separating them. This CDR3 is 14 amino acids long. CDR3 sequence (DNA): TGTGCCAGCAGTTTAGGGGTGGGGGCTAGTGAGCAGTTCTTC. As protein: CASSLGVGASEQFF.

This rearrangement joins TRBV6-5 to TRBJ1-3; 8 nucleotides agree with TRBD1. CDR3 length equals 16 residues. Germline CDR1 and CDR2: MNHEY and SVGAGI. J was trimmed by 0 bases and V by 4 bases; bases with no gene match: 5. The CDR3 loop is CASSWTGTLSGNTIYF. CDR3 coding DNA: TGTGCCAGCAGTTGGACAGGGACCCTCTCTGGAAACACCATATATTTT.

This clone was detected once. This rearrangement joins TRBV9 to TRBJ2-1; the match to TRBD1 covers 9 bases. The CDR3 length is 15 residues. The ends lost 4 bases at V and 9 bases at J; junction bases unmatched: 11. Germline-derived CDR1 and CDR2 are SGDLS and YYNGEE. The CDR3 DNA sequence: TGTGCCAGCAGCCCAAGGGACAGGGAAAAGAGTGAGCAGTTCTTC. Residues: CASSPRDREKSEQFF.

The chain links TRBV5-8 to TRBJ2-3; TRBD1 aligns across 9 bases. J was trimmed by 1 base and V by 3 bases; bases with no gene match: 6. CDR1 and CDR2 (germline): SGHTS, YDEGEE. The CDR3 consists of 16 residues. Here the CDR3 DNA reads TGTGCCAGCAGCTCGACCTGGACAGGGGGCACAGATACGCAGTATTTT. It specifies CASSSTWTGGTDTQYF.

The J gene is TRBJ2-5, the V gene TRBV3-1 (or the pseudogene TRBV3-2); 8 positions match TRBD1. Germline assignment: CDR1 LGHDT and CDR2 YNNKEL (reference sequence). The length of the CDR3 is 16 residues. After removal of 2 bases from V and 5 bases from J, the junction contained 10 bases not matched to a gene. CDR3 sequence reads: CASSQRQGTAGETQYF. The CDR3 DNA sequence: TGTGCCAGCAGCCAACGACAGGGGACTGCAGGGGAGACCCAGTACTTC.

V and J are TRBV28 and TRBJ1-1, with TRBD1 matching 10 bases. Germline V gene lookup returns CDR1 MDHEN and CDR2 SYDVKM. This CDR3 comprises 13 residues. Trimming cost V 3 bases and J 11 bases; bases outside gene matches: 6. CDR3 residues: CASSLGQGPLAFF. CDR3 in DNA: TGTGCCAGCAGTTTGGGACAGGGGCCCTTGGCTTTCTTT.

This clone was counted a single time. The chain carries TRBV7-3 and TRBJ2-2; D call uncertain. Germline V CDR1 and CDR2: SGHTA, FQGTGA. This CDR3 has 13 amino acids. The germline V and J ends were trimmed by 2 bases and 6 bases, with 7 bases remaining between them. CDR3 sequence: CASSLSSSGELFF. The CDR3 coding sequence is TGTGCCAGCAGCTTATCTAGTTCCGGGGAGCTGTTTTTT.

J is TRBJ2-4 and V is TRBV9, with TRBD2 matching over 12 bases. Trimming cost V 0 bases and J 0 bases; bases outside gene matches: 7. The CDR3 extends over 19 amino acids. CDR1 is SGDLS and CDR2 is YYNGEE in the germline V gene. CDR3 protein: CASSVEGLAGGLAKNIQYF. The DNA for the CDR3 is TGTGCCAGCAGCGTAGAGGGGCTAGCGGGAGGGCTAGCCAAAAACATTCAGTACTTC.

The chain couples TRBV28 to TRBJ2-1; 8 bases fit TRBD2. The CDR3 length is 15 residues. V was clipped by 6 bases and J by 9 bases; unmatched bases: 13. Germline V gene lookup returns CDR1 MDHEN and CDR2 SYDVKM. The CDR3 sequence is CASSSPSGGFGEQFF. CDR3 in DNA: TGTGCCAGCAGCTCCCCCTCGGGAGGGTTTGGTGAGCAGTTCTTC. The complete variable domain, with remaining parts taken from reference TRBV28 and TRBJ2-1, reads DVKVTQSSRYLVKRTGEKVFLECVQDMDHENMFWYRQDPGLGLRLIYFSYDVKMKEKGDIPEGYSVSREKKERFSLILESASTNQTSMYLCASSSPSGGFGEQFFGPGTRLTVL.

V and J are TRBV5-6 and TRBJ1-1; tentatively, D is TRBD1 (5 bases). V was cut by 4 bases and J by 8 bases, with 9 bases left in between. Germline V gene sequence: CDR1 SGHDT, CDR2 YYEEEE. The CDR3 totals 11 residues. The CDR3 DNA follows: TGTGCCAGCAGCCGACAGCTGGAAGCTTTCTTT. Encoded protein: CASSRQLEAFF.